The 26 T cell receptor beta chains listed next were all sequenced from one sample in a study of tumor-infiltrating lymphocytes in primary liver carcinoma. From 500 ng of total RNA, TCR beta-specific cDNA was reverse-transcribed using a constant-region primer. Three-round nested multiplex PCR performed with slightly modified ARM-PCR produced the TCR beta libraries. Investigators reported that the first two PCR rounds, at about 11 cycles each, used TRBV1-TRBV30 forward primers with a C-beta reverse primer. MiXCR, run by TCRdb on the multiplex PCR reads, gives a single entry per CDR3 protein. The sample lists 300,000 to 400,000 distinct CDR3 sequences, 65% occurring once. The researchers obtained blood RNA from unsorted whole blood and also extracted germline DNA. Sequencing input: peripheral blood. These receptor sequences come from a man aged 40-50 years with primary liver carcinoma and hepatitis B virus infection.

This clonotype was seen just once. Compared with germline, one end of the junction differs, possibly owing to a read error. The V call is TRBV11-2, the J call TRBJ2-7, with a tentative D call TRBD1 (8 bases). The germline V gene has CDR1 SGHAT and CDR2 FQNNGV. CDR3 length: 17 amino acids. The CDR3 coding sequence is TGTGCCCGCAGCTTAAAAGGGGGGGCCAGGGGGCACTACGAGCAGTACTTC. Its translation is CARSLKGGARGHYEQYF.

As to this clonotype: A much larger clone differs by one base, so this may be a read error. This chain links TRBV12-3 or TRBV12-4 with TRBJ2-3; 8 nucleotides agree with TRBD1. The CDR3 consists of 14 residues. The CDR3 DNA sequence: TGTACCAGCAGTACCGGACAGGGAACAGATACGCAGTATTTT. It encodes CTSSTGQGTDTQYF.

This clonotype was recorded only once. A junction boundary mismatches the germline segment, possibly from a read error. The V gene is TRBV11-2, the J gene TRBJ2-1, with a possible D match to TRBD1 (6 bases). The germline CDR1 and CDR2 sequences are SGHAT and FQNNGV. The CDR3 is 15 amino acids. The DNA for the CDR3 is TGTGCCAGCAGCATAGGGACACCTTCTTCCTACGAGCAGTTGTTC. It specifies CASSIGTPSSYEQLF.

A word on this clonotype: A read error may account for a junction end that differs from germline. The J gene is TRBJ2-5, the V gene TRBV11-2, with 13 bases lining up with TRBD2. Germline-derived CDR1 and CDR2 are SGHAT and FQNNGV. This CDR3 comprises 16 residues. CDR3 coding DNA: TGTGCCATCAGTCCCGTTGGACTAGCGGGAGAAGAGACTCAGTACTTC. Its protein product is CAISPVGLAGEETQYF.

The chain links TRBV11-2 to TRBJ2-2; D possibly corresponds to TRBD1 (6 bases). The CDR3 has 14 residues. V lost 11 bases and J 4 bases, leaving 17 bases between the germline ends. Germline V lookup: CDR1 SGHAT, CDR2 FQNNGV. The CDR3 DNA is TGTGCCTGCAACAGGGACGGAACCACCGGGGAGCTGTTTTTT. It specifies CACNRDGTTGELFF.

The V call is TRBV11-2, the J call TRBJ2-2; 13 bases are a match to TRBD2. In germline, CDR1 is SGHAT, CDR2 FQNNGV. The CDR3 covers 19 residues. CDR3 region: CASRPRLAGGFGDTGELFF. The CDR3 DNA reads as TGTGCGAGCCGCCCTCGACTAGCGGGAGGTTTTGGTGACACCGGGGAGCTGTTTTTT.

Of note for this clonotype: This clone may be a read error of a much larger clone one base away. J is TRBJ1-1 and V is TRBV4-1, with D possibly being TRBD1 (5 bases). Germline lookup yields CDR1 MGHRA and CDR2 YSYEKL. The CDR3 length is 16 residues. Trimming stripped 0 bases from V and 3 bases from J, with 14 bases between. The CDR3 nucleotides read TGCGCCAGCAGCCAAGAGGGCGAGGGGTGGGACACTGAAGCTTTCTTT. Translated, it gives CASSQEGEGWDTEAFF.

This clonotype has ten or more counts. This chain uses TRBV6-2 or TRBV6-3 with TRBJ2-7; the D gene is possibly TRBD2 (6 bases). V was trimmed by 1 base and J by 0 bases, leaving 13 bases between them. The CDR3 length is 16 residues. Germline V CDR1 and CDR2: MNHEY, SVGEGT. The CDR3 loop is CASSYWSAGSSYEQYF. The CDR3 coding sequence is TGTGCCAGCAGTTACTGGTCAGCGGGCAGCTCCTACGAGCAGTACTTC.

Of note for this clonotype: Its ends do not fully match the called genes, so a read error is possible. This chain connects TRBV30 to TRBJ1-2; no clear D gene. The germline V gene has CDR1 GTSNPN and CDR2 SVGIG (reference sequence). This CDR3 comprises 13 residues. The CDR3 here is CSWSRGIGYGYTF. In DNA, the CDR3 is TGTTCCTGGAGTCGAGGGATCGGCTATGGCTACACCTTC.

This clonotype came up once. At one boundary the junction diverges from the germline segment, which might be a read error. This rearrangement joins TRBV28 to TRBJ2-2; 9 bases align to TRBD2. The CDR3 covers 16 residues. In germline, CDR1 is MDHEN, CDR2 SYDVKM. Here the CDR3 reads CASSFWREGPTRELFF. CDR3 coding DNA: TGTGCCAGCAGTTTTTGGCGGGAGGGCCCCACCCGGGAGCTGTTTTTT.

This clonotype was picked up a small number of times. Just one base apart from a much larger clone, this may be a read error. J is TRBJ2-7 and V is TRBV6-6; possibly TRBD2 for D (7 bases). The germline CDR1 and CDR2 sequences are MNHNY and SVGAGI (reference sequence). This CDR3 has 15 amino acids. The CDR3 spells CVSSYNRGALYEQYF. The CDR3 DNA sequence: TGTGTCAGCAGTTACAACCGGGGGGCTCTATACGAGCAGTACTTC.

This clonotype was seen at least ten times. The chain combines TRBV5-4 with TRBJ2-1; D call uncertain. Trimming stripped 1 base from V and 10 bases from J, with 15 bases between. Germline V gene lookup returns CDR1 SGHNT and CDR2 YYREEE (reference sequence). The CDR3 runs 14 residues. The CDR3: CASSLTSLREEQFF. The CDR3 DNA sequence: TGTGCCAGCAGCTTGACTTCTCTAAGGGAAGAGCAGTTCTTC.

This sequence joins TRBV6-6 and TRBJ1-6; D is possibly TRBD1 (6 bases). V was shortened by 8 bases and J by 0 bases, with 14 bases between the two germline ends. The CDR3 extends over 16 amino acids. CDR1 and CDR2 (germline): MNHNY, SVGAGI (reference sequence). The CDR3 nucleotides read TGTGCCAGCGGTCCCGGACAGAGCTCCTATAATTCACCCCTCCACTTT. The encoded protein is CASGPGQSSYNSPLHF.

This chain connects TRBV28 to TRBJ2-7, with a weak D call TRBD2 (5 bases). CDR3 length: 12 residues. From germline, CDR1 is MDHEN and CDR2 SYDVKM. V lost 2 bases, J lost 6 bases, and 8 bases lay in between. Written as DNA, the CDR3 is TGTGCCAGCAGTTTACGGGGTCTCGAGCAGTACTTC. Residues: CASSLRGLEQYF.

Details on this clonotype: A read error may produce the germline difference seen at one junction end. The chain recombines TRBV4-1 with TRBJ1-3; D gene unclear. Germline-derived CDR1 and CDR2 are MGHRA and YSYEKL. This CDR3 comprises 15 residues. The CDR3 loop is CASSQGESSGKTIYF. The CDR3 DNA is TGCGCCAGCAGCCAAGGGGAGAGCTCTGGAAAGACCATATATTTT.

Only one count was recorded for this clonotype. The rearrangement uses TRBV18 and TRBJ2-7, with TRBD1 matching over 9 bases. CDR3 length: 14 residues. V gave up 6 bases and J gave up 5 bases; unmatched junction bases: 8. CDR1 and CDR2 from the germline V gene are KGHSH and LQKENI. CDR3 DNA sequence: TGTGCCAGCTCGATAGGGACAGGGCTCAACGAGCAGTACTTC. Translating gives CASSIGTGLNEQYF.

The rearrangement joins TRBV11-3 to TRBJ2-1, with unresolved D. The CDR3 extends over 15 amino acids. Trimming removed 4 bases from V and 0 bases from J, with 10 bases in between. Germline lookup yields CDR1 SGHNT and CDR2 YENEEA. The CDR3 nucleotides read TGTGCCAGCAGCTCAGAGATTAACTCCTACAATGAGCAGTTCTTC. It codes for CASSSEINSYNEQFF.

On this clonotype itself: This CDR3 fails to terminate in the conserved phenylalanine or tryptophan, so it likely reflects a read error. The chain has TRBV4-1 and TRBJ1-6, with D uncertain. Germline values: CDR1 MGHRA, CDR2 YSYEKL. V dropped 0 bases and J dropped 10 bases, with 13 bases sitting between them. CDR3 length: 15 residues. The CDR3 here is CASSQETANLSPLHL. CDR3 nucleotide sequence: TGCGCCAGCAGCCAAGAAACGGCCAATCTCTCACCCCTCCACCTT.

Of note for this clonotype: A much larger clone differs by one base, so this may be a read error. The gene calls are TRBV10-3 and TRBJ2-5; 14 bases are a match to TRBD2. This CDR3 is built from 15 residues. CDR1 is ENHRY, CDR2 SYGVKD, per germline. V lost 10 bases, J lost 8 bases, and 12 bases stayed unmatched. The CDR3: CATTPGTSGGDTQYF. The CDR3 DNA reads as TGTGCCACCACCCCCGGGACTAGCGGGGGAGATACCCAGTACTTC.

This clonotype has at least ten counts. This rearrangement joins TRBV5-4 to TRBJ2-3; TRBD2 agrees at 7 bases. Trimming removed 4 bases from V and 4 bases from J; junction bases left unmatched: 12. This CDR3 has 16 residues. Looked up from germline, CDR1 is SGHNT and CDR2 is YYREEE (reference sequence). The CDR3 loop is CASSGESGNLPDTQYF. The CDR3 coding sequence is TGTGCCAGCAGCGGAGAAAGCGGGAACCTCCCAGATACGCAGTATTTT.

This clonotype was detected once. This sequence may be a read error, since a much larger clone differs from it by one base. This rearrangement joins TRBV6-5 to TRBJ2-1; 7 nucleotides match TRBD2. Germline trimming cut 2 bases from V and 5 bases from J; bases unmatched to any gene: 9. The length of the CDR3 is 16 residues. CDR1 and CDR2 from the germline V gene are MNHEY and SVGAGI. Here the CDR3 DNA reads TGTGCCAGCAGTTACCTGAGCGGGGAGGTGAACAATGAGCAGTTCTTC. It translates to CASSYLSGEVNNEQFF.

This clonotype has a count of ten or more. This chain uses TRBV12-3 or TRBV12-4 with TRBJ2-7; D might be TRBD1 or TRBD2, each matching 5 bases. The length of the CDR3 is 14 residues. V was pared by 5 bases and J by 2 bases, with 13 bases between. In DNA form, the CDR3 reads TGTGCCAGCAGTGCTCCGGGGCTACCCTACGAGCAGTACTTC. Protein sequence: CASSAPGLPYEQYF.

This clonotype was observed many times. The V call is TRBV6-5, the J call TRBJ1-2; D gene uncertain. The germline CDR1 and CDR2 sequences are MNHEY and SVGAGI. V lost 0 bases, J lost 8 bases, and 16 bases lay in between. There are 15 residues in the CDR3. The CDR3 nucleotides read TGTGCCAGCAGTTACTCGAGTTCCGGGAAAGGCGGCTACACCTTC. Amino acid sequence: CASSYSSSGKGGYTF.

The V gene is TRBV24-1, the J gene TRBJ1-1; no clear D gene. The length of the CDR3 is 12 residues. Germline V gene sequence: CDR1 KGHDR, CDR2 SFDVKD. Trimming stripped 3 bases from V and 8 bases from J, with 9 bases between. CDR3 in DNA: TGTGCCACCAGTGATGGGTTCACCGAAGCTTTCTTT. Translation: CATSDGFTEAFF.

The V gene is TRBV6-2 or TRBV6-3, the J gene TRBJ1-1; D is possibly TRBD1 (5 bases). Germline assignment: CDR1 MNHEY and CDR2 SVGEGT. The CDR3 has 13 residues. The CDR3, as DNA: TGTACCGCCGTGAGGACACTGAACACTGAAGCTTTCTTT. Its translation is CTAVRTLNTEAFF.

V usage is TRBV9 and J usage is TRBJ2-3; D perhaps matches TRBD2 (6 bases). V lost 0 bases to trimming and J lost 0 bases, with 11 bases between them. This CDR3 is built from 16 residues. The germline CDR1 and CDR2 sequences are SGDLS and YYNGEE. For the CDR3, the DNA is TGTGCCAGCAGCGTAGAAAGCGGGTTTAGCACAGATACGCAGTATTTT. It specifies CASSVESGFSTDTQYF. Filled out from reference TRBV9 and TRBJ2-3, the complete variable domain reads DSGVTQTPKHLITATGQRVTLRCSPRSGDLSVYWYQQSLDQGLQFLIQYYNGEERAKGNILERFSAQQFPDLHSELNLSSLELGDSALYFCASSVESGFSTDTQYFGPGTRLTVL.